A selection of T cell receptor beta chains follows, all from one sample in a study of cytomegalovirus exposure and HLA in healthy donors. Produced via immunoSEQ multiplex PCR; TCRdb's table is partial and in-frame only. The sample lists about 54,000 clones; 70% to 80% were seen once. The sequencing sample was made of PBMCs. The receptors stem from a female donor in good health and CMV-seronegative. Both conserved end residues are part of each CDR3. Fields, in order: D gene, J gene, clone size, V gene, CDR3 DNA, CDR3 protein. A D gene is named only where the DNA matches it firmly. Clone size is not always given. Where it is, it says once, few, many or a class for expanded clones.

D: -; J: TRBJ2-1; size: -; V: TRBV4-2; DNA: TGTGCCAGCAGCCGGGAGGGGGAACTCCCCATGGGTGAGCAGTTCTTC; CDR3: CASSREGELPMGEQFF
D: TRBD1; J: TRBJ1-5; size: -; V: TRBV7-9; DNA: TGTGCCAGCAGCAGAGACAGGGGCAATCAGCCCCAGCATTTT; CDR3: CASSRDRGNQPQHF
D: -; J: TRBJ2-5; size: -; V: TRBV25-1; DNA: TGTGCCAGCAGGGACGGCGGGAAAAGGGGGACCCAGTACTTC; CDR3: CASRDGGKRGTQYF
D: -; J: TRBJ1-1; size: -; V: TRBV7-2; DNA: TGTGCCAGCAGCCCAAGGGGGGGAAGGTTCACTGAAGCTTTCTTT; CDR3: CASSPRGGRFTEAFF
D: -; J: TRBJ1-1; size: -; V: TRBV5-1; DNA: TGCGCCAGCAGCCCAGACGCTGGCAGGGTCACTGAAGCTTTCTTT; CDR3: CASSPDAGRVTEAFF
D: -; J: TRBJ1-1; size: -; V: TRBV2; DNA: TGTGCCAGCAGTGAACTCAGGGTGAACACTGAAGCTTTCTTT; CDR3: CASSELRVNTEAFF
D: -; J: TRBJ1-1; size: -; V: TRBV19; DNA: TGTGCCAGTATCGGGGGACACACTGAAGCTTTCTTT; CDR3: CASIGGHTEAFF
D: -; J: TRBJ2-3; size: -; V: TRBV4-2; DNA: TGTGCCAGCACCAGAAGCCAAAGTACAGGGGGGGCTAGCACAGATACGCAGTATTTT; CDR3: CASTRSQSTGGASTDTQYF
D: -; J: TRBJ2-5; size: -; V: TRBV6-1; DNA: TGTGCCAGCAGTGAAGCAGGGGGGGGCCAAGAGACCCAGTACTTC; CDR3: CASSEAGGGQETQYF
D: -; J: TRBJ1-1; size: once; V: TRBV9; DNA: TGTGCCAGCAGCGCGTCGTTAATGAACACTGAAGCTTTCTTT; CDR3: CASSASLMNTEAFF
D: TRBD1; J: TRBJ2-3; size: -; V: TRBV6-6; DNA: TGTGCCAGCACCGAGACAGGGATGGCGCAGTATTTT; CDR3: CASTETGMAQYF